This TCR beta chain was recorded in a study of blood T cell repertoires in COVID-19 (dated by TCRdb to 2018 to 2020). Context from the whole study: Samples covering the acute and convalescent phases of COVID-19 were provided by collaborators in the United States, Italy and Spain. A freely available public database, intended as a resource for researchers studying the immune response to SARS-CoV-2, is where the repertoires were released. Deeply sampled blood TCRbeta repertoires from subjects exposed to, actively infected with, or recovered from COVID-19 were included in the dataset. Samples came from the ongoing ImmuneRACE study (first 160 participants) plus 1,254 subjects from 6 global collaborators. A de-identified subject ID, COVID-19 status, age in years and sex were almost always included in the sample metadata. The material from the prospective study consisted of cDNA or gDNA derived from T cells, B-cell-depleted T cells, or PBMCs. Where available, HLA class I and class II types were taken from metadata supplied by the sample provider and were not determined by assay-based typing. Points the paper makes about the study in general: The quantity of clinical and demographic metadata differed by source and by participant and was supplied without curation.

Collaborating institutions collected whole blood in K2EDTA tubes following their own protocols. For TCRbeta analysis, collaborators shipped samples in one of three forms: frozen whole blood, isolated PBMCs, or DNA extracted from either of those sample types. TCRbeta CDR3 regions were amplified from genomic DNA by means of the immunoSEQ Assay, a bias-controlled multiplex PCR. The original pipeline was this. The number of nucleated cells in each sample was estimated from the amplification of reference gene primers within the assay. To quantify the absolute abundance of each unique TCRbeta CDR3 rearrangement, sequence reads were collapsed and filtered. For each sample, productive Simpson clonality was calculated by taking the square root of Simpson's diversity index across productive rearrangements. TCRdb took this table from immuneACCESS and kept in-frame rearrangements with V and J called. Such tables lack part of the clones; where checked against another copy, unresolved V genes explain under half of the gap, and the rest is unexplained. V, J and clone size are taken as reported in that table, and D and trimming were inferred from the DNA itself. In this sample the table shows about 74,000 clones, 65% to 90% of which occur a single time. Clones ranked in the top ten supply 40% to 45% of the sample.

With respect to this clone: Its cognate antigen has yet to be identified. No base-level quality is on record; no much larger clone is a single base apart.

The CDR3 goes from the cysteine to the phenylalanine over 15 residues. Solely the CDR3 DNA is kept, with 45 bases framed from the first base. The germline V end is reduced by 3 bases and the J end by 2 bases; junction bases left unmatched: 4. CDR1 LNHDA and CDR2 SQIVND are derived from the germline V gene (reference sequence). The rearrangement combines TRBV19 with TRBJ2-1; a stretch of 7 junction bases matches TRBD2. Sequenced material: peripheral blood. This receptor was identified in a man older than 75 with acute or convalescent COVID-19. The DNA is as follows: TGTGCCAGTAGTATGGGGCTAGCGGCCTACAATGAGCAGTTCTTC. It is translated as CASSMGLAAYNEQFF.